The 29 T cell receptor beta chains listed next were all sequenced from one sample in a study of T cell repertoires in aging, cancer and after chemotherapy. Multiplex touch-down PCR with TRB-A/B primers amplified rearranged V-D-J TRB sequences. TCRdb fed the multiplex PCR reads into MiXCR, producing one record per CDR3 protein. The sample yields roughly 6,300 distinct CDR3 sequences, roughly 35% seen once. Peripheral blood genomic DNA, not sorted cells or RNA, was the template. Sequenced sample: blood. The receptors originated from a human donor in good health.

This chain uses TRBV18 with TRBJ2-1, with TRBD2 matching 10 bases. The germline V gene has CDR1 KGHSH and CDR2 LQKENI. V dropped 2 bases and J dropped 4; count of bases not matched to a gene: 11. This CDR3 contains 18 residues. The CDR3 DNA follows: TGTGCCAGCTCACCAAGCTTGGGGGCTAGCGGGGGTTACAATGAGCAGTTCTTC. Translating gives CASSPSLGASGGYNEQFF.

DNA for the CDR3: TGTGCCAGCAGTGTCGGGATGAGCAATCAGCCCCAGCATTTT. Translated: CASSVGMSNQPQHF. The gene calls are TRBV27 and TRBJ1-5; no clear D. Germline lookup yields CDR1 MNHEY and CDR2 SMNVEV (reference sequence). Trimming removed 5 bases from V and 1 base from J, with 9 bases in between. This CDR3 spans 14 amino acids.

This clonotype is classed as medium-sized (0.01 to 0.1%). This chain joins TRBV27 and TRBJ1-2; D may be TRBD1 (5 bases). The germline gives CDR1 MNHEY, CDR2 SMNVEV (reference sequence). The length of the CDR3 is 14 residues. V lost 5 bases and J lost 8, with 18 bases in between. The CDR3, as DNA: TGTGCCAGCAGTGGCGGGACGCATACGAGAGGCTACACCTTC. Protein sequence: CASSGGTHTRGYTF.

V gene TRBV29-1 combines with J gene TRBJ2-7; D not certain. This CDR3 spans 14 amino acids. Germline V lookup: CDR1 SQVTM, CDR2 ANQGSEA. The V end was cut by 2 bases, the J end by 0 bases, with 11 bases between. CDR3 coding DNA: TGCAGCGTTGAAAGCCTCAAGGGCTCCTACGAGCAGTACTTC. This codes for CSVESLKGSYEQYF.

Regarding this clonotype: A much larger clone is a single base away; this may be a read error. The chain employs TRBV29-1 and TRBJ2-7; 16 nucleotides agree with TRBD2. After removal of 8 bases from V and 5 bases from J, the junction contained 12 bases not matched to a gene. Germline CDR1 reads SQVTM; CDR2 reads ANQGSEA. The CDR3 is 16 amino acids. CDR3 sequence (DNA): TGCAGCTCCACCGGGACTAGCGGGAGGGCCGGTAACGAGCAGTACTTC. Translation: CSSTGTSGRAGNEQYF.

The chain links TRBV10-3 to TRBJ2-3; a possible D gene is TRBD2 (6 bases). Germline V CDR1 and CDR2: ENHRY, SYGVKD. Trimming took off 4 bases at V and 2 bases at J, with 7 bases between the two ends. This CDR3 has 13 amino acids. CDR3 in amino acids: CAISGGDTDTQYF. The CDR3 coding sequence is TGTGCCATCAGTGGGGGGGACACAGATACGCAGTATTTT.

This clonotype was detected only a few times. This chain links TRBV27 with TRBJ2-1; D is unresolved. Trimming cost V 3 bases and J 0 bases, with 9 bases left between them. This CDR3 is 15 amino acids long. The germline gives CDR1 MNHEY, CDR2 SMNVEV (reference sequence). The CDR3 is CASSFASSSYNEQFF. CDR3 DNA sequence: TGTGCCAGCAGTTTTGCCTCAAGCTCCTACAATGAGCAGTTCTTC.

The chain has TRBV5-1 and TRBJ2-2; TRBD1 agrees at 9 bases. Germline V gene lookup returns CDR1 SGHRS and CDR2 YFSETQ. V gave up 4 bases and J gave up 3 bases; unmatched junction bases: 4. CDR3 length: 15 residues. This CDR3 reads CASSPRDRDTGELFF. The CDR3 DNA follows: TGCGCCAGCAGCCCCCGGGACAGGGACACCGGGGAGCTGTTTTTT.

This chain uses TRBV6-5 with TRBJ2-5; the D is unclear. V gave up 4 bases and J gave up 1 base, with 10 bases separating them. The CDR3 has 14 residues. CDR1 and CDR2 from the germline V gene are MNHEY and SVGAGI. The CDR3 loop is CASSSRGRQETQYF. DNA for the CDR3: TGTGCCAGCAGTTCTCGTGGGCGCCAAGAGACCCAGTACTTC.

This clonotype came up a few times. This rearrangement joins TRBV19 to TRBJ1-1, with D unclear. V was trimmed by 4 bases and J by 0 bases, leaving 6 bases between them. The CDR3 is 13 residues long. CDR1 LNHDA and CDR2 SQIVND come from the germline V gene (reference sequence). Here the CDR3 reads CASSSYMNTEAFF. The DNA of the CDR3 is TGTGCCAGTAGTAGCTACATGAACACTGAAGCTTTCTTT. The complete variable domain, with remaining parts taken from reference TRBV19 and TRBJ1-1, reads DGGITQSPKYLFRKEGQNVTLSCEQNLNHDAMYWYRQDPGQGLRLIYYSQIVNDFQKGDIAEGYSVSREKKESFPLTVTSAQKNPTAFYLCASSSYMNTEAFFGQGTRLTVV.

The V call is TRBV20-1, the J call TRBJ1-1, with 9 bases fitting TRBD1. The CDR3 extends over 14 amino acids. Germline CDR1 DFQATT, CDR2 SNEGSKA (reference sequence). V dropped 1 base and J dropped 5; count of bases not matched to a gene: 5. CDR3 residues: CSARVGTGWTEAFF. CDR3 bases: TGCAGTGCTAGAGTTGGGACAGGGTGGACTGAAGCTTTCTTT.

This clonotype is termed medium-sized. The rearrangement uses TRBV6-5 and TRBJ2-2, with D hard to call. The CDR3 loop spans 18 amino acids. Germline V gene data show CDR1 as MNHEY and CDR2 as SVGAGI. With 2 bases removed from V and 4 bases from J, the gap between germline ends came to 20 bases. The CDR3 DNA is TGTGCCAGCAGTTACACGGCCCCACAAGTGCCGGGCACCGGGGAGCTGTTTTTT. Translation gives CASSYTAPQVPGTGELFF.

In this sample, this clonotype turned up a few times. The V call is TRBV7-2, the J call TRBJ2-4; TRBD2 might be the D (5 bases). This CDR3 comprises 14 residues. The germline V gene has CDR1 SGHTA and CDR2 FQGNSA. V lost 4 bases to trimming and J lost 6 bases, with 13 bases between them. CDR3 region: CASSSRGDGNIQYF. The CDR3 DNA reads TGTGCCAGCAGCTCCCGGGGAGACGGAAACATTCAGTACTTC.

This clonotype appeared a few times. The chain has TRBV19 and TRBJ2-1; 7 bases match TRBD2. V lost 8 bases to trimming and J lost 5 bases; unmatched junction nucleotides: 21. The germline V gene encodes CDR1 LNHDA and CDR2 SQIVND (reference sequence). This CDR3 is built from 18 residues. DNA for the CDR3: TGTGCCAGTGCACAAGACCCCCCAGCGGGGATGGGGCACAATGAGCAGTTCTTC. It is translated as CASAQDPPAGMGHNEQFF. The entire variable domain, with the rest obtained from reference TRBV19 and TRBJ2-1, is as follows: DGGITQSPKYLFRKEGQNVTLSCEQNLNHDAMYWYRQDPGQGLRLIYYSQIVNDFQKGDIAEGYSVSREKKESFPLTVTSAQKNPTAFYLCASAQDPPAGMGHNEQFFGPGTRLTVL.

This chain links TRBV6-1 with TRBJ1-2; 7 bases are shared with TRBD1. Germline V lookup: CDR1 MNHNS, CDR2 SASEGT. Losses at the gene ends were 3 bases for V and 3 bases for J; bases not matched to a gene: 13. The CDR3 is 17 residues long. As DNA, the CDR3 is TGTGCCAGCAGTGACAACGTCGACAGGGTTCGATACTATGGCTACACCTTC. This codes for CASSDNVDRVRYYGYTF.

The V and J genes are TRBV12-3 or TRBV12-4 and TRBJ2-1; D is unclear. The CDR3 sequence is 12 residues long. V lost 5 bases, J lost 11 bases, and 13 bases lay in between. DNA of the CDR3: TGTGCCAGCAGTGCCCCTCTTAACCAGCAGTTCTTC. Protein product: CASSAPLNQQFF.

Sample share makes this clonotype medium-sized (0.01 to 0.1%). This chain uses TRBV7-6 with TRBJ2-5; 8 bases match TRBD1. V lost 1 base to trimming and J lost 5 bases; unmatched junction nucleotides: 12. This CDR3 is 17 amino acids long. Germline V gives CDR1 SGHVS, CDR2 FNYEAQ. In nucleotides, the CDR3 is TGTGCCAGCAGCTTAGGGACAGGGACAAGGCTTAGTGAGACCCAGTACTTC. Its translation is CASSLGTGTRLSETQYF.

J is TRBJ2-5 and V is TRBV5-6; TRBD2 might be the D (6 bases). V lost 4 bases, J lost 1 base, and 14 bases lay in between. Per the germline V gene, CDR1 is SGHDT and CDR2 is YYEEEE. The CDR3 extends over 15 amino acids. The CDR3 DNA sequence: TGTGCCAGCAGCCCCGCCGGGGGAGCCCAAGAGACCCAGTACTTC. This translates into CASSPAGGAQETQYF. Based on the CDR3 plus reference TRBV5-6 and TRBJ2-5, the full variable domain is DAGVTQSPTHLIKTRGQQVTLRCSPKSGHDTVSWYQQALGQGPQFIFQYYEEEERQRGNFPDRFSGHQFPNYSSELNVNALLLGDSALYLCASSPAGGAQETQYFGPGTRLLVL.

This clonotype is labeled medium-sized. This chain uses TRBV6-5 with TRBJ2-3; D gene unclear. CDR3 length: 15 residues. The germline V and J ends were trimmed by 6 bases and 1 base, with 14 bases remaining between them. From germline, CDR1 is MNHEY and CDR2 SVGAGI. CDR3 nucleotides: TGTGCCAGCAGCGCTCAGACATGGGGCACAGATACGCAGTATTTT. Amino acid sequence: CASSAQTWGTDTQYF.

This sequence joins TRBV29-1 and TRBJ1-1; D unresolved. CDR3 length: 14 residues. Trimming took off 4 bases at V and 6 bases at J, with 18 bases between the two ends. Looked up from germline, CDR1 is SQVTM and CDR2 is ANQGSEA. The CDR3 spells CSVVQRAINSEAFF. CDR3 nucleotide sequence: TGCAGCGTTGTCCAGAGAGCGATTAACTCTGAAGCTTTCTTT.

There are a few counts of this clonotype. This chain uses TRBV7-9 with TRBJ2-5, with TRBD2 matching 9 bases. Germline V gene sequence: CDR1 SEHNR, CDR2 FQNEAQ (reference sequence). The CDR3 is 14 amino acids. V shed 2 bases, J shed 5 bases, and the junction held 3 bases outside the gene matches. The CDR3 here is CASSLSGGKETQYF. The CDR3 region has the DNA TGTGCCAGCAGCTTAAGCGGGGGGAAGGAGACCCAGTACTTC.

The genes are TRBV27 and TRBJ2-5; 12 nucleotides match TRBD2. V shed 6 bases and J 5 bases; nucleotides not matched to a gene: 10. CDR1 is MNHEY, CDR2 SMNVEV, per germline (reference sequence). The CDR3 length is 16 residues. CDR3 DNA sequence: TGTGCCAGCAGGCCCCGAACTAGCGGGAGGTGGGAGACCCAGTACTTC. Protein sequence: CASRPRTSGRWETQYF.

The gene calls are TRBV6-2 or TRBV6-3 and TRBJ2-7, with D unclear. Trimming removed 5 bases at V and 4 bases at J, with 6 bases between. The germline CDR1 and CDR2 sequences are MNHEY and SVGEGT. The CDR3 spans 11 residues. The CDR3 DNA sequence: TGTGCCAGCAGTGGACGGTACGAGCAGTACTTC. It codes for CASSGRYEQYF.

In this sample, this clonotype turned up a few times. This chain joins TRBV30 and TRBJ2-7, with TRBD1 as a possible D gene (5 bases). Germline V gene lookup returns CDR1 GTSNPN and CDR2 SVGIG (reference sequence). Deletions cut 3 bases from V and 4 bases from J, with 13 bases between. This CDR3 comprises 13 residues. The CDR3 spells CAWRAQAHYEQYF. The CDR3 DNA follows: TGTGCCTGGAGGGCACAGGCGCATTACGAGCAGTACTTC.

This chain joins TRBV27 and TRBJ2-3; D is possibly TRBD1 (6 bases). There are 11 residues in the CDR3. The germline V and J ends were trimmed by 9 bases and 14 bases, with 18 bases remaining between them. CDR1 and CDR2 from the germline V gene are MNHEY and SMNVEV (reference sequence). The CDR3 sequence is CASPRGSRRYF. In DNA form, the CDR3 reads TGTGCCAGTCCCAGGGGTTCGCGGCGGTATTTT.

The rearrangement links TRBV5-4 to TRBJ2-7; D is ambiguous. CDR3 length equals 12 residues. Germline V gives CDR1 SGHNT, CDR2 YYREEE (reference sequence). Deletions cut 4 bases from V and 2 bases from J, with 7 bases between. The CDR3 sequence: CASSDGTYEQYF. The CDR3 bases are TGTGCCAGCAGCGACGGAACCTACGAGCAGTACTTC.

The chain is built from TRBV6-6 and TRBJ1-5; TRBD1 matches at 11 bases. V lost 7 bases, J lost 5 bases, and 7 bases stayed unmatched. This CDR3 spans 15 amino acids. Germline V gene sequence: CDR1 MNHNY, CDR2 SVGAGI (reference sequence). CDR3 in amino acids: CASNSQGQGDQPQHF. CDR3 sequence (DNA): TGTGCCAGCAACTCTCAGGGACAGGGGGATCAGCCCCAGCATTTT.

The genes are TRBV20-1 and TRBJ2-3; 15 nucleotides align to TRBD2. V was pared by 6 bases and J by 8 bases, with 12 bases of the junction left unmatched. There are 16 residues in the CDR3. Germline CDR1 reads DFQATT; CDR2 reads SNEGSKA (reference sequence). CDR3 protein: CSATRTSGGAKGTQYF. CDR3 bases: TGCAGTGCGACCCGGACTAGCGGGGGGGCGAAAGGTACGCAGTATTTT.

This clonotype was detected a few times. The J gene is TRBJ2-3, the V gene TRBV12-3 or TRBV12-4; the match to TRBD2 covers 10 bases. This CDR3 comprises 15 residues. V lost 5 bases and J lost 4; bases outside the gene matches: 6. The CDR3 DNA follows: TGTGCCAGCAGTACCGGACTAGCGGTGTCAGATACGCAGTATTTT. Translating it yields CASSTGLAVSDTQYF.